This TCR beta chain stems from a study of OX40 agonist ivuxolimab in advanced cancers. At the level of the whole study: Ivuxolimab, which targeted the costimulatory receptor OX40 (CD134), was an agonistic, fully human IgG2 monoclonal antibody. The paper covers the monotherapy dose-escalation part of the phase I ivuxolimab trial, which included N = 52 patients. Of the 50 to 55 dose-escalation patients, hepatocellular carcinoma was present in around 20, melanoma in approximately 15, renal cell carcinoma in 9 and head and neck cancer in 9. Intravenous ivuxolimab was administered to patients every 2 weeks at six dose levels: 0.01, 0.1, 0.3, 1.5, 3 and 10 mg/kg. In the dose-escalation cohort, 82.7% of patients were male, and the mean age was around 60 years, with a range of roughly 23 to 85. Partial responses occurred in three dose-escalation patients, of whom one had hepatocellular carcinoma and two had cutaneous melanoma. Peripheral TCRbeta sequencing aimed to test whether ivuxolimab altered TCR sequence diversity and caused clonal T-cell expansion. Patients were allowed to have had prior anti-PD-1, anti-PD-L1 or anti-CTLA-4 therapy, and approximately 40% of the dose-escalation patients had previously received checkpoint inhibitors. Results the study describes overall, beyond this receptor: Which antigens the clonally expanded peripheral T cells were specific for was not determined. On average, CD8+ T cells showed more expanded clones than CD4+ T cells after ivuxolimab. In the 0.1-3.0 mg/kg groups, partial responders were among the patients with the lowest normalized peripheral clonal expansion, particularly in CD8+ T cells. Clonal expansion of both CD4+ and CD8+ blood T cells was observed from baseline to week 6 at doses 0.1 to 3.0 mg/kg. Low levels of normalized T-cell clonal expansion were also shown by some nonresponding patients.

Trimming costs V 5 bases and J 4 bases, and their ends lie 11 bases apart. Including cysteine and phenylalanine, the CDR3 has 14 amino acids. Of the read, only the CDR3 DNA is kept; its 42 bases are in frame from base 1. CDR1 is given as MDHEN and CDR2 as SYDVKM, both from the germline V gene. As concerns this clone: Its antigen specificity is not known. Per-base qualities were not stored, and no clone one base away is much larger.

The trial excluded patients who had a history of autoimmune disease or who were on systemic immunosuppression. Peripheral blood for TCR sequencing was drawn from every dose cohort at baseline, at cycle 4 day 1 and at cycle 7 day 1. Samples came from an open-label, multicenter, first-in-human phase I dose-escalation trial of ivuxolimab. Adults with locally advanced or metastatic head and neck squamous cell, hepatocellular, melanoma or renal cell carcinoma were enrolled in the trial. CD4+ and CD8+ T cells were sorted separately from peripheral blood before TCR sequencing. To sequence the TCRbeta CDR3 region, genomic DNA was isolated from the sorted cells. The immunoSEQ Assay was used for sequencing of TCRbeta CDR3 regions. What TCRdb holds here is the immuneACCESS table cut down to in-frame rearrangements. Part of the clones is not present; checked against another copy, under half of the missing clones reflect an unresolved V gene, and the others are unexplained. Across this sample there are roughly 100,000 clones, with over 75% seen only once. 0.48% of the sample is in the top ten clones.

The sequence joins TRBV28 to TRBJ1-4; TRBD1 is perhaps the D gene, given 5 matching bases. Sequencing used CD4+ or CD8+ T cells sorted from blood, obtained in a trial of the OX40 agonist ivuxolimab. The receptor comes from an adult with an advanced solid tumor such as melanoma, head and neck, liver or kidney cancer. Read as DNA, the sequence is TGTGCCAGCAGTCCTCCGGGACGTAATGAAAAACTGTTTTTT. This translates into CASSPPGRNEKLFF.